This T cell receptor (beta chain) was sequenced in a study of shared clonotypes between healthy human individuals. The protocol was immunoSEQ multiplex PCR, while the TCRdb copy is restricted to in-frame clones and leaves out a portion. This sample has under 1,100,000 clones, with 75% to 85% found just once. All the donors were Caucasian adults who lived in Nashville, Tennessee. J was trimmed by 1 base and V by 4 bases; bases with no gene match: 9. The CDR3 has 17 residues. Germline V gene data show CDR1 as SGHNT and CDR2 as YYREEE (reference sequence). The gene calls are TRBV5-4 and TRBJ2-5, with 11 positions matching TRBD1. The sample consisted of memory CD4+ T cells from PBMCs. The subset denotes: CD45RA-negative fraction. This clonotype originated in a man in his late teens or twenties in good health. Some clones in this sample may be carry-over from other donors' samples. This CDR3 is CASSLGQGATAQETQYF. In DNA, the CDR3 is TGTGCCAGCAGCCTCGGACAGGGGGCCACAGCCCAAGAGACCCAGTACTTC. Full variable domain (missing parts from reference TRBV5-4 and TRBJ2-5): ETGVTQSPTHLIKTRGQQVTLRCSSQSGHNTVSWYQQALGQGPQFIFQYYREEENGRGNFPPRFSGLQFPNYSSELNVNALELDDSALYLCASSLGQGATAQETQYFGPGTRLLVL.